This T cell receptor (beta chain) was identified in a study of OX40 agonist ivuxolimab in advanced cancers. Study-level background: Ivuxolimab was a fully human IgG2 agonistic monoclonal antibody targeting the costimulatory receptor OX40 (CD134). Patients were allowed to have had prior anti-PD-1, anti-PD-L1 or anti-CTLA-4 therapy, and around 40% of the dose-escalation patients had previously received checkpoint inhibitors. The point of sequencing TCRbeta in the periphery was to test whether ivuxolimab changed TCR sequence diversity and drove clonal T-cell expansion. Partial responses were achieved by three dose-escalation patients, of whom one had hepatocellular carcinoma and two had cutaneous melanoma. The monotherapy dose-escalation portion (N ≈ 56 patients) of the phase I ivuxolimab trial is reported in the paper. Of the roughly 50 dose-escalation patients, hepatocellular carcinoma was present in approximately 20, melanoma in some 15, renal cell carcinoma in 9 and head and neck cancer in 9. Intravenous ivuxolimab was administered to patients every 2 weeks at six dose levels: 0.01, 0.1, 0.3, 1.5, 3 and 10 mg/kg. In the dose-escalation cohort, 75% to 85% of patients were male, and the mean age was 60 years with a range of roughly 20 to 80.

Genomic DNA was extracted from sorted cells for sequencing of the TCRbeta CDR3 region. The immunoSEQ Assay was used for sequencing of TCRbeta CDR3 regions. What TCRdb holds here is the immuneACCESS table cut down to in-frame rearrangements. Part of the clones is not present; checked against another copy, under half of the missing clones reflect an unresolved V gene, and the others are unexplained. This sample comprises approximately 69,000 clones, 88% of them detected only once. In total, the top ten clones hold approximately 2.6% of the sample. Points the paper makes about the study in general: Low levels of normalized T-cell clonal expansion were also seen in some nonresponding patients. After ivuxolimab, CD8+ T cells had more expanded clones than CD4+ T cells on average. Partial responders in the 0.1-3.0 mg/kg groups had among the lowest normalized peripheral clonal expansion, especially among CD8+ T cells. At doses from 0.1 to 3.0 mg/kg, clonal expansion was seen in both CD4+ and CD8+ blood T cells between baseline and week 6. Antigen specificity was not determined for the clonally expanded peripheral T cells.

From the cysteine up to the phenylalanine, the CDR3 has a length of 13 residues. Of the read, only the CDR3 DNA is kept; its 39 bases are in frame from base 1. V drops 4 bases and J drops 4 bases, leaving 9 bases in between. Sequences MGHRA (CDR1) and YSYEKL (CDR2) are obtained from the germline V gene. For this clone: Its antigen is currently not known. Base qualities are missing; no much larger clone stands one base away.

Patients with autoimmune disease history or receiving systemic immunosuppression were excluded from the trial. Peripheral blood for TCR sequencing was drawn from every dose cohort at baseline, at cycle 4 day 1 and at cycle 7 day 1. Samples came from an open-label, multicenter, first-in-human phase I dose-escalation trial of ivuxolimab. Adults with locally advanced or metastatic melanoma, renal cell carcinoma, hepatocellular carcinoma or head and neck squamous cell carcinoma were enrolled in the trial. Before TCR sequencing, CD4+ and CD8+ T cells were separately sorted from peripheral blood. This chain joins TRBV4-1 to TRBJ2-3; confidence is insufficient to name the D gene. Specimen: CD4+ or CD8+ T cells sorted from blood, collected in a trial of the OX40 agonist ivuxolimab. The source is an adult with an advanced solid tumor such as melanoma, head and neck, liver or kidney cancer. The DNA sequence is as follows: TGCGCCAGCAGCCCCGGCGTCCCAGATACGCAGTATTTT. This encodes CASSPGVPDTQYF.